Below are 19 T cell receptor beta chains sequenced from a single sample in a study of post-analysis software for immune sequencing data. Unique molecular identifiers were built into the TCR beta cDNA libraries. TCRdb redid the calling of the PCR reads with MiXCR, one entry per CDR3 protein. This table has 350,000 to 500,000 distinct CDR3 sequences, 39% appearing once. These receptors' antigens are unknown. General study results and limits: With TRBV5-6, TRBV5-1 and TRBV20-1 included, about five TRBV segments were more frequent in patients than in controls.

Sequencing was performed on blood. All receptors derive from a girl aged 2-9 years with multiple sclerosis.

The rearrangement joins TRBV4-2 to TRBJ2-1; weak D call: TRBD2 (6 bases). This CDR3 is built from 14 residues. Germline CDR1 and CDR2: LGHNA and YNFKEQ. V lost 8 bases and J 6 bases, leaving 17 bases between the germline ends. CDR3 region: CASCKDYGFNEQFF. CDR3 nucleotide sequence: TGTGCCAGCTGCAAGGACTACGGTTTCAATGAGCAGTTCTTC.

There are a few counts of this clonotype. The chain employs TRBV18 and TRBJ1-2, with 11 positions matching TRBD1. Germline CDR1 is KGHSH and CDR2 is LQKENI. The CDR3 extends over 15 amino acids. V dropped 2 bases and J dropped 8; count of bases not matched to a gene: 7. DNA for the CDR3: TGTGCCAGCTCACCAAGCCCCGGGACAGGGGGAGGCTACACCTTC. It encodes CASSPSPGTGGGYTF.

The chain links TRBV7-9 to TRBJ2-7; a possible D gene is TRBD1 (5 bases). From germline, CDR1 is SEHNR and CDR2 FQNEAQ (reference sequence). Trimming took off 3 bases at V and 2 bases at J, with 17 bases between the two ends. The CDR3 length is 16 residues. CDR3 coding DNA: TGTGCCAGCAGCTTCACTTCCGGGTGGACAACCTACGAGCAGTACTTC. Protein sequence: CASSFTSGWTTYEQYF.

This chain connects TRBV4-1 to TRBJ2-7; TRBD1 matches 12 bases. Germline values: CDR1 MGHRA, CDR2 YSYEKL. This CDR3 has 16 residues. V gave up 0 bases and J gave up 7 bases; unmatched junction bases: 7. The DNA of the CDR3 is TGCGCCAGCAGCCAAGAATGGGGACAGGGGGCCGGGGAGCAGTACTTC. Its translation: CASSQEWGQGAGEQYF.

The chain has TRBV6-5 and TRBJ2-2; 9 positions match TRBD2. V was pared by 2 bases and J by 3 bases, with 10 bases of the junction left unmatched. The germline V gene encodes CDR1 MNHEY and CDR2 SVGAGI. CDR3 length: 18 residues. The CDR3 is CASSYTLRGGLDTGELFF. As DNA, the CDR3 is TGTGCCAGCAGTTACACACTGCGGGGGGGTCTGGACACCGGGGAGCTGTTTTTT.

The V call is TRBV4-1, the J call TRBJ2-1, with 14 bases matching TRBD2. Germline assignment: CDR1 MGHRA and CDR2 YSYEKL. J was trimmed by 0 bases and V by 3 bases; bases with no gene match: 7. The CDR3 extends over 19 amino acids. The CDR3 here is CASSQHEGTSGSSYNEQFF. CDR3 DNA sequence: TGCGCCAGCAGCCAGCACGAAGGGACTAGCGGGAGCTCCTACAATGAGCAGTTCTTC.

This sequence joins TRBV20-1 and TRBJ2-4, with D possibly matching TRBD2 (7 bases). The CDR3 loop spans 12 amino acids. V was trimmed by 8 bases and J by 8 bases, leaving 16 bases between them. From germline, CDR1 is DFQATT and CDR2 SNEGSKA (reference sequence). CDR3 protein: CSFLGGAYIQYF. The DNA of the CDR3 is TGCAGTTTCCTTGGGGGGGCGTACATTCAGTACTTC.

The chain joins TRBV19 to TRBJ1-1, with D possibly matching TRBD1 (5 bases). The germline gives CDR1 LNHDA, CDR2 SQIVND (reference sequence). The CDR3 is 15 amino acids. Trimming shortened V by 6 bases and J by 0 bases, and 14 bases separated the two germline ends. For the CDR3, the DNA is TGTGCCAGTAGGCCCCTGACAGCAATGAACACTGAAGCTTTCTTT. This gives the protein CASRPLTAMNTEAFF.

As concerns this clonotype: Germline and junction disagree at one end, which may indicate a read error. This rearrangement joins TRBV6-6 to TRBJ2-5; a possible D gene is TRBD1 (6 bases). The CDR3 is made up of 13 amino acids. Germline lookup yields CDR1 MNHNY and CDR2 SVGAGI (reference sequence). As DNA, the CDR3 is TGTGCCAGCAGCCACAGGGAAAGAGAGACCCAGAACTTC. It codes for CASSHRERETQNF.

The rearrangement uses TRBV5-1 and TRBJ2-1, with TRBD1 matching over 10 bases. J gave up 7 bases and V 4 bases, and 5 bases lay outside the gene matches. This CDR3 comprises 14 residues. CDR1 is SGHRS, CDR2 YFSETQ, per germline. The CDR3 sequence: CASSRDRGGNEQFF. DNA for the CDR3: TGCGCCAGCAGCCGGGACAGGGGTGGTAATGAGCAGTTCTTC.

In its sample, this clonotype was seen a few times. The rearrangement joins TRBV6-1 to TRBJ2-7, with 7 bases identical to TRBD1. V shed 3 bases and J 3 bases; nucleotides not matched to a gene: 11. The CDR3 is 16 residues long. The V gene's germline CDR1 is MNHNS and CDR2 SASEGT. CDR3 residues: CASSDSFTGESYEQYF. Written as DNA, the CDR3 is TGTGCCAGCAGTGATTCTTTTACAGGGGAGAGCTACGAGCAGTACTTC.

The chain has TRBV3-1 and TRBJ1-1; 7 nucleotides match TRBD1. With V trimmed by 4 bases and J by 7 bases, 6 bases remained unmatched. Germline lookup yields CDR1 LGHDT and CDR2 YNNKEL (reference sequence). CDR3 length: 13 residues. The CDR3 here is CASSPRGDLEAFF. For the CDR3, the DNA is TGTGCCAGCAGCCCCAGGGGGGATCTTGAAGCTTTCTTT. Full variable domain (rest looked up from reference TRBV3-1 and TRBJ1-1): DTAVSQTPKYLVTQMGNDKSIKCEQNLGHDTMYWYKQDSKKFLKIMFSYNNKELIINETVPNRFSPKSPDKAHLNLHINSLELGDSAVYFCASSPRGDLEAFFGQGTRLTVV.

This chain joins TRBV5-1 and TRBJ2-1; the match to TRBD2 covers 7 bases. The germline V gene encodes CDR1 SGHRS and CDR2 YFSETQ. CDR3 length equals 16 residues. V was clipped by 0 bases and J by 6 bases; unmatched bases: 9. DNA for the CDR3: TGCGCCAGCAGCTTGGTGGCGGGAGAGGGAGGCAATGAGCAGTTCTTC. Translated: CASSLVAGEGGNEQFF. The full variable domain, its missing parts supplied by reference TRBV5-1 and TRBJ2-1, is KAGVTQTPRYLIKTRGQQVTLSCSPISGHRSVSWYQQTPGQGLQFLFEYFSETQRNKGNFPGRFSGRQFSNSRSEMNVSTLELGDSALYLCASSLVAGEGGNEQFFGPGTRLTVL.

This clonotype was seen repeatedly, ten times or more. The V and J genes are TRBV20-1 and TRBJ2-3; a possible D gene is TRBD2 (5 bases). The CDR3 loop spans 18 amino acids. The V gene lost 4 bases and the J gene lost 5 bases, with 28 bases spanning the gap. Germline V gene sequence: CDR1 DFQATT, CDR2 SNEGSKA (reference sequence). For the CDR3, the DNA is TGCAGTGCTACAGGACTCAACCTCCAAGAACCCGGGATAGATACGCAGTATTTT. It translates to CSATGLNLQEPGIDTQYF.

The CDR3 sequence is CASSLARLAGVYEQYF. Here the CDR3 DNA reads TGTGCCAGCAGCTTAGCCCGGCTAGCGGGAGTCTACGAGCAGTACTTC. The chain is built from TRBV7-2 and TRBJ2-7, with 10 bases identical to TRBD2. This CDR3 is built from 16 residues. J gave up 3 bases and V 0 bases, and 5 bases lay outside the gene matches. Germline V gene sequence: CDR1 SGHTA, CDR2 FQGNSA.

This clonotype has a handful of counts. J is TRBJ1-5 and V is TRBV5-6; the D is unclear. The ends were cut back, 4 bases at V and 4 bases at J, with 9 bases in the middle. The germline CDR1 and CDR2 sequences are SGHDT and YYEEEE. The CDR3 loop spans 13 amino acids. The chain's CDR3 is CASSPPRNQPQHF. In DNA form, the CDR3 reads TGTGCCAGCAGCCCTCCAAGGAATCAGCCCCAGCATTTT. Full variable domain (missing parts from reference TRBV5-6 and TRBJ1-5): DAGVTQSPTHLIKTRGQQVTLRCSPKSGHDTVSWYQQALGQGPQFIFQYYEEEERQRGNFPDRFSGHQFPNYSSELNVNALLLGDSALYLCASSPPRNQPQHFGDGTRLSIL.

The DNA for the CDR3 is TGCGCCAGCAGCCCCGCTCTAGCGGTCCAAGAGACCCAGTACTTC. The encoded protein is CASSPALAVQETQYF. The chain is built from TRBV4-1 and TRBJ2-5; 7 nucleotides align to TRBD2. The CDR3 is 15 residues long. Per the germline V gene, CDR1 is MGHRA and CDR2 is YSYEKL. J gave up 1 base and V 4 bases, and 6 bases lay outside the gene matches.

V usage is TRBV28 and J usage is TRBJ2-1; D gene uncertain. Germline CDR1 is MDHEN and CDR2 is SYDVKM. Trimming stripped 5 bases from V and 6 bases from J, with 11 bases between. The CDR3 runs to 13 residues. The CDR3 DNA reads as TGTGCCAGCAGTCGTGGATTGGCCAATGAGCAGTTCTTC. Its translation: CASSRGLANEQFF.

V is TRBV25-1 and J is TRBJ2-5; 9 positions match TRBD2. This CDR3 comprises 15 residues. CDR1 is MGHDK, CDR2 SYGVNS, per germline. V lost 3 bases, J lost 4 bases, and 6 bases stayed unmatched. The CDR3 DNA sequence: TGTGCCAGCAGTGACTCAGGGACTAGCTCAGAGACCCAGTACTTC. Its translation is CASSDSGTSSETQYF.